This T cell receptor (beta chain) was captured in a study of a mutant IDH1 vaccine in newly diagnosed glioma. Turning to this clone: What it binds is not known.

Time point reported: week 47, end of study. Doses comprised 300 ug of mutant IDH1 20-mer peptide each, plus topical imiquimod. Germline-derived CDR1 and CDR2 are LNHDA and SQIVND (reference sequence). V gave up 5 bases and J gave up 0 bases, with 7 bases separating them. This CDR3 spans 13 amino acids. Only in-frame clones appear in the TCRdb table, and some are missing; sequencing was by immunoSEQ multiplex PCR. The table lists some 42,000 clones, 82% of them singletons. The sample in question was PBMCs, obtained from a glioma patient whose treatment included an IDH1 peptide vaccine. The chain combines TRBV19 with TRBJ1-1; D gene ambiguous. The sequence was obtained from a man aged 18 to 35 with glioma. Some clones in this sample may be carry-over from other donors' samples. The CDR3 bases are TGTGCCAGTAGTCCGTATATGAACACTGAAGCTTTCTTT. Protein: CASSPYMNTEAFF. The whole variable domain, remainder taken from reference TRBV19 and TRBJ1-1, is DGGITQSPKYLFRKEGQNVTLSCEQNLNHDAMYWYRQDPGQGLRLIYYSQIVNDFQKGDIAEGYSVSREKKESFPLTVTSAQKNPTAFYLCASSPYMNTEAFFGQGTRLTVV.